The 8 T cell receptor beta chains listed next were all sequenced from one sample in a study of lymphopenia after photon versus proton radiotherapy. The data were produced by immunoSEQ multiplex PCR, yet TCRdb's version contains in-frame clones alone and is incomplete. Here the sample spans some 27,000 clones, 81% being singletons. Sequencing used peripheral blood, obtained from a patient treated with photon-based radiotherapy. The receptors were gathered from a man over 45 with gastric cancer.

The rearrangement uses TRBV6-1 and TRBJ1-1, with unresolved D. Trimming left V 2 bases short and J 1 base short, with 8 bases between. This CDR3 comprises 14 residues. Per germline, CDR1 MNHNS and CDR2 SASEGT. The CDR3 is CASSELLKNTEAFF. CDR3 nucleotides: TGTGCCAGCAGTGAATTGCTAAAGAACACTGAAGCTTTCTTT.

V gene TRBV10-1 combines with J gene TRBJ2-7; the match to TRBD1 covers 10 bases. This CDR3 has 14 amino acids. V dropped 6 bases and J dropped 2; count of bases not matched to a gene: 4. Germline V gives CDR1 WNHNN, CDR2 SYGVQD (reference sequence). The CDR3 nucleotides read TGCGCCAGCAGCCGGGACAGGGGTCCCTACGAGCAGTACTTC. Its protein is CASSRDRGPYEQYF.

For the CDR3, the DNA is TGTGCCAGCAGCTTGGGGACAGGTGAGCAGTACGTC. Encoded protein: CASSLGTGEQYV. The chain links TRBV5-8 to TRBJ2-7, with 7 bases matching TRBD1. The germline gives CDR1 SGHTS, CDR2 YDEGEE. This CDR3 is built from 12 residues. J was trimmed by 7 bases and V by 0 bases; bases with no gene match: 1.

This chain links TRBV7-2 with TRBJ2-3, with 9 nucleotides matching TRBD2. Germline loops: CDR1 SGHTA, CDR2 FQGNSA. This CDR3 spans 15 amino acids. With V trimmed by 1 base and J by 1 base, 0 bases remained unmatched. The CDR3 loop is CASSLVAGGTDTQYF. CDR3 bases: TGTGCCAGCAGCTTAGTAGCGGGGGGCACAGATACGCAGTATTTT.

This clone was counted a single time. The CDR3 spells CASSLSRQAGGETQYF. The CDR3 nucleotides are TGTGCCAGCAGCTTGTCACGGCAGGCTGGAGGTGAGACCCAGTACTTC. The chain has TRBV5-5 and TRBJ2-5; maybe TRBD2 (5 bases). V lost 1 base, J lost 5 bases, and 18 bases lay in between. The CDR3 loop spans 16 amino acids. In germline, CDR1 is SGHKS, CDR2 YYEKEE (reference sequence).

The DNA for the CDR3 is TGTGCCAGCGACAGGTATAGCAATCAGCCCCAGCATTTT. As protein: CASDRYSNQPQHF. The chain is built from TRBV2 and TRBJ1-5; tentative D call: TRBD1 (6 bases). CDR3 length equals 13 residues. The germline gives CDR1 SNHLY, CDR2 FYNNEI. The V end was cut by 8 bases, the J end by 0 bases, with 8 bases between.

This clone rates as medium-sized (0.01 to 0.1%). The chain is built from TRBV6-6 and TRBJ1-1; maybe TRBD1 (6 bases). Looked up from germline, CDR1 is MNHNY and CDR2 is SVGAGI (reference sequence). CDR3 length: 14 residues. V lost 0 bases and J 6 bases, leaving 11 bases between the germline ends. The CDR3 loop is CASSYSTGIAEAFF. The CDR3 DNA sequence: TGTGCCAGCAGTTACTCCACAGGGATTGCTGAAGCTTTCTTT.

The chain joins TRBV9 to TRBJ1-3; D remains unclear. Germline V lookup: CDR1 SGDLS, CDR2 YYNGEE. The CDR3 runs to 14 residues. With 4 bases removed from V and 0 bases from J, the gap between germline ends came to 8 bases. The CDR3 nucleotides read TGTGCCAGCAGCCGCGGACCCTCTGGAAACACCATATATTTT. Protein sequence: CASSRGPSGNTIYF.